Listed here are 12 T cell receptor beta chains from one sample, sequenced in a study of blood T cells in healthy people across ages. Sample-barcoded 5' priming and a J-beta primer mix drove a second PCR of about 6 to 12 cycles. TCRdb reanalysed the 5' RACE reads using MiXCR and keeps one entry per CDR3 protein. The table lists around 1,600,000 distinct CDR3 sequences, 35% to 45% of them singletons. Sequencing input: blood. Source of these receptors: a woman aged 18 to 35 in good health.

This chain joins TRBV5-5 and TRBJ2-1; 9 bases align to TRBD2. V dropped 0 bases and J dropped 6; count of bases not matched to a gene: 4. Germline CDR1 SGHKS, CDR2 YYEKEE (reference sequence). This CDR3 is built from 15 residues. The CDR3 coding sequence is TGTGCCAGCAGCTTGGGACTAGCGGAACCCAATGAGCAGTTCTTC. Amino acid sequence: CASSLGLAEPNEQFF.

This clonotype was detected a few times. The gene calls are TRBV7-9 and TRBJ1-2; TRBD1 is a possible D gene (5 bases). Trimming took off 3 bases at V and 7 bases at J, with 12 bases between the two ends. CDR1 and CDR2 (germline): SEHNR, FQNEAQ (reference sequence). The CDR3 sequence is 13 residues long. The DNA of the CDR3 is TGTGCCAGCAGCTTTACAGGTTCGGGTGGCTACACCTTC. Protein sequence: CASSFTGSGGYTF.

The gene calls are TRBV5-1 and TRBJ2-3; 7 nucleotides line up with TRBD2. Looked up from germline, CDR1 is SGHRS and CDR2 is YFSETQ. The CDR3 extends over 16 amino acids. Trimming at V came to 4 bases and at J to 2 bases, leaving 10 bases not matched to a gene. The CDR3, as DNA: TGCGCCAGCAGCATAAGCGGGGTAGCGTTCACAGATACGCAGTATTTT. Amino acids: CASSISGVAFTDTQYF. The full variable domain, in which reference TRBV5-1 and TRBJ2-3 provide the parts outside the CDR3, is KAGVTQTPRYLIKTRGQQVTLSCSPISGHRSVSWYQQTPGQGLQFLFEYFSETQRNKGNFPGRFSGRQFSNSRSEMNVSTLELGDSALYLCASSISGVAFTDTQYFGPGTRLTVL.

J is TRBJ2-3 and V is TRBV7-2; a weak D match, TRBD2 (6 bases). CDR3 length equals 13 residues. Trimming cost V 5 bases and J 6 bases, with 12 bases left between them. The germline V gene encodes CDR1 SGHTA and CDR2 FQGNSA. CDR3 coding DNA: TGTGCCAGCAGCATCCGGGACTCGGATACGCAGTATTTT. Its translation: CASSIRDSDTQYF.

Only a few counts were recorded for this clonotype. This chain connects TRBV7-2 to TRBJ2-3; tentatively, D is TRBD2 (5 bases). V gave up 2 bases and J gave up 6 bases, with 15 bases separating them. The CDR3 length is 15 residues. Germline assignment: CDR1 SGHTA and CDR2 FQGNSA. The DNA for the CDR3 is TGTGCCAGCAGCTTATTCGGGATCGCCGAGGATACGCAGTATTTT. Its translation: CASSLFGIAEDTQYF.

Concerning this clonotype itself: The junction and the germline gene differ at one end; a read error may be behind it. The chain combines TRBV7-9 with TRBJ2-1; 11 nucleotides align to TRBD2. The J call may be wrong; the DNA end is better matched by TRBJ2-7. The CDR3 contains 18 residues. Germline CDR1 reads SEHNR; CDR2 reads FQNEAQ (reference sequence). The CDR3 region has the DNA TGTGCCAGCAGCTCGCCCAAACGTCCTAGCGGGGGGCTCTACAAGCAGTACTTC. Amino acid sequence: CASSSPKRPSGGLYKQYF.

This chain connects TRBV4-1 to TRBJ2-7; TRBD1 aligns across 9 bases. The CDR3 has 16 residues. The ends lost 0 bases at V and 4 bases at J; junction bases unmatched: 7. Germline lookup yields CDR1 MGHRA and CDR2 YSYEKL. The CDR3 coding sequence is TGCGCCAGCAGCCAAGACGCCGGGACAGGGAGTTACGAGCAGTACTTC. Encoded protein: CASSQDAGTGSYEQYF.

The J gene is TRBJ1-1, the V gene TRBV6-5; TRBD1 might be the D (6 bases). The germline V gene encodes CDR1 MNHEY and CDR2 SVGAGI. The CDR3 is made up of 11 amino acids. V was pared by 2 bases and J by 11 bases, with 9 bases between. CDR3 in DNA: TGTGCCAGCAGTTACGGGGGGGCGGCTTTCTTT. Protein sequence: CASSYGGAAFF.

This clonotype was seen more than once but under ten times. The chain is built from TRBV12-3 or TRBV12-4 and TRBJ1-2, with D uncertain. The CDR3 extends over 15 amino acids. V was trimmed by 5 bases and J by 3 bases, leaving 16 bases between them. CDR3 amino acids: CASSTRTMRHYGYTF. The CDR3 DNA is TGTGCCAGCAGTACGAGGACCATGCGGCACTATGGCTACACCTTC.

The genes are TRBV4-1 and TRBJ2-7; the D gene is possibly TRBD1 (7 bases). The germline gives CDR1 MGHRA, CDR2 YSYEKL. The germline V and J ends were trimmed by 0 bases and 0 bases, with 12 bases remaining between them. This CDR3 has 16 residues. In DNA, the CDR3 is TGCGCCAGCAGCCAAGAGGCGGGACAGAGCTCCTACGAGCAGTACTTC. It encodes CASSQEAGQSSYEQYF.

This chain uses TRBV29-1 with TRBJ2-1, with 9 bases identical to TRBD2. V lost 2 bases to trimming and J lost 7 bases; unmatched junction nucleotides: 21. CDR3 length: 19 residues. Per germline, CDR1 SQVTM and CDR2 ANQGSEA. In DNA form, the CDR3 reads TGCAGCGTTGAATCTAACATCGTGAGCGGGAGGAGGTGGGGTAATGAGCAGTTCTTC. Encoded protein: CSVESNIVSGRRWGNEQFF.

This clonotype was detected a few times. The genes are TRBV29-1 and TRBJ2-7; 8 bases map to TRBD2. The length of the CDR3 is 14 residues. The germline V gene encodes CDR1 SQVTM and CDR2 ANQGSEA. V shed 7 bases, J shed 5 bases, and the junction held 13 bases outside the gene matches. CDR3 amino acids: CSARPGTSSHEQYF. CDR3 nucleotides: TGCAGCGCACGACCCGGGACTAGTAGTCACGAGCAGTACTTC.